This T cell receptor beta chain originates from a study of cytomegalovirus exposure and HLA in healthy donors. Study-wide points: The study labeled approximately 150 TCR beta chains cytomegalovirus-associated.

Worth noting for this clone: Its target is unknown.

From germline, CDR1 is MGHRA and CDR2 YSYEKL. There are 11 residues in the CDR3. V lost 8 bases, J lost 7 bases, and 12 bases lay in between. The PCR ran on 60 Vbeta and 13 Jbeta primers. Libraries were prepared by immunoSEQ multiplex PCR; TCRdb keeps only in-frame clonotypes and omits some of them. The sample lists some 210,000 clones; around 87% were seen once. This chain connects TRBV4-1 to TRBJ2-7; a possible D gene is TRBD2 (7 bases). The source material was PBMCs. The clonotype was recovered from a man aged 25-45 years in good health and CMV-seronegative. CDR3 bases: TGCGCCAGCGAGGGGGGAGGGGAGCAGTACTTC. It specifies CASEGGGEQYF.